This TCR beta chain was retrieved from a study of cytomegalovirus exposure and HLA in healthy donors. Study overall: The early release's HLA-typed donors yielded roughly 85 million unique TCRs.

Germline V gene sequence: CDR1 LNHDA, CDR2 SQIVND (reference sequence). This CDR3 comprises 13 residues. The trim removed 6 bases at V and 4 bases at J, leaving 3 bases unmatched. The PCR was carried out with 60 Vbeta primers and 13 Jbeta primers. The data were produced by immunoSEQ multiplex PCR, yet TCRdb's version contains in-frame clones alone and is incomplete. The sample contains some 130,000 clones, roughly three quarters of which appear only once. Details on this clone: Its antigen is as yet unknown.

Study outcomes and limitations: As a later analysis revealed, most CMV-associated TCR beta chains appeared HLA-restricted.

When sampled, the donors appeared nominally healthy, though they likely had unrecorded immune exposures. The sequenced sample consisted of PBMCs. The gene calls are TRBV19 and TRBJ2-1, with 7 bases lining up with TRBD2. The receptor was derived from a young man in good health and CMV-seronegative. CDR3 nucleotides: TGTGCCAGTAGCCTAGCGGAGTACAATGAGCAGTTCTTC. This translates into CASSLAEYNEQFF.